Presented here are 22 T cell receptor beta chains from one specimen sequenced in a study of blood T cell repertoires in COVID-19. Repertoires were generated with immunoSEQ multiplex PCR, while TCRdb's copy carries only in-frame clones and drops some. The table shows 130,000 or so clones, with just over 85% occurring only once. The material sequenced was peripheral blood. These receptors were collected from a woman in her sixties or seventies with acute or convalescent COVID-19.

The J gene is TRBJ1-5, the V gene TRBV24-1; 8 bases are shared with TRBD1. The CDR3 sequence is 14 residues long. V shed 9 bases and J 3 bases; nucleotides not matched to a gene: 6. The germline gives CDR1 KGHDR, CDR2 SFDVKD. This chain's CDR3 is CATATGAPNQPQHF. CDR3 in DNA: TGTGCCACCGCGACAGGGGCCCCCAATCAGCCCCAGCATTTT.

This clone was observed a few times. The chain is built from TRBV18 and TRBJ1-1; 11 bases fit TRBD1. This CDR3 is 15 amino acids long. Trimming took 10 bases from V and 2 from J; bases not matched to a gene: 9. Germline CDR1 is KGHSH and CDR2 is LQKENI. As DNA, the CDR3 is TGTGCCACCTCCCGGGACAGGGGGTTTAACACTGAAGCTTTCTTT. Amino acid sequence: CATSRDRGFNTEAFF.

This clone was counted a few times. The chain recombines TRBV28 with TRBJ2-1, with TRBD1 matching 9 bases. With 5 bases clipped from V and 7 bases from J, the junction kept 9 bases outside the gene matches. The CDR3 runs to 15 residues. From germline, CDR1 is MDHEN and CDR2 SYDVKM. The CDR3 DNA is TGTGCCAGCAGTATCCGGGACAGGGACTCGAATGAGCAGTTCTTC. It encodes CASSIRDRDSNEQFF.

This chain links TRBV6-6 with TRBJ1-1; D is perhaps TRBD1 (6 bases). The CDR3 covers 13 residues. CDR1 is MNHNY, CDR2 SVGAGI, per germline (reference sequence). Trimming took off 4 bases at V and 1 base at J, with 7 bases between the two ends. CDR3 nucleotide sequence: TGTGCCAGCAGTTCGACAGGGAACACTGAAGCTTTCTTT. Amino acid sequence: CASSSTGNTEAFF.

This clone has a handful of counts. The chain employs TRBV28 and TRBJ2-7; 7 nucleotides line up with TRBD1. Per the germline V gene, CDR1 is MDHEN and CDR2 is SYDVKM. CDR3 size: 16 residues. V shed 3 bases and J 0 bases; nucleotides not matched to a gene: 8. The CDR3 loop reads CASSLAGGRSSYEQYF. The DNA for the CDR3 is TGTGCCAGCAGTTTGGCAGGGGGAAGGAGCTCCTACGAGCAGTACTTC.

This chain links TRBV5-4 with TRBJ2-7; TRBD2 matches 9 bases. The V and J ends lost 2 bases and 0 bases, in that order; junction bases with no gene match: 3. Germline CDR1 reads SGHNT; CDR2 reads YYREEE (reference sequence). The CDR3 extends over 15 amino acids. CDR3 in amino acids: CASSFGGGVSYEQYF. For the CDR3, the DNA is TGTGCCAGCAGCTTCGGCGGGGGGGTCTCCTACGAGCAGTACTTC.

The rearrangement uses TRBV11-2 and TRBJ1-1; 9 positions agree with TRBD1. This CDR3 spans 17 amino acids. Germline V gene lookup returns CDR1 SGHAT and CDR2 FQNNGV. The ends lost 4 bases at V and 0 bases at J; junction bases unmatched: 9. The CDR3 reads CASSSVTGGRMNTEAFF. CDR3 in DNA: TGTGCCAGCAGCTCAGTAACAGGGGGCCGAATGAACACTGAAGCTTTCTTT.

V usage is TRBV3-1 (or the pseudogene TRBV3-2) and J usage is TRBJ1-2; D possibly corresponds to TRBD1 (5 bases). Trimming pared 2 bases from V and 6 bases from J, leaving 10 bases between. Germline CDR1 LGHDT, CDR2 YNNKEL (reference sequence). The CDR3 spans 13 residues. CDR3 bases: TGTGCCAGCAGCCAAAGGGGTCAGGATGGCTACACCTTC. Translated: CASSQRGQDGYTF.

The gene calls are TRBV6-2 or TRBV6-3 and TRBJ2-6; D is perhaps TRBD1 (6 bases). The CDR3 consists of 14 residues. The ends were cut back, 5 bases at V and 4 bases at J, with 9 bases in the middle. Germline lookup yields CDR1 MNHEY and CDR2 SVGEGT. CDR3 coding DNA: TGTGCCAGCAGTACCGACAGGGGGGCCAACGTCCTGACTTTC. Protein product: CASSTDRGANVLTF.

Notes on this clone: Other nucleotide sequences in the sample specify the same CDR3. This chain connects TRBV5-1 to TRBJ1-3, with 7 bases lining up with TRBD1. CDR1 is SGHRS and CDR2 is YFSETQ in the germline V gene. This CDR3 has 14 residues. V was pared by 4 bases and J by 2 bases, with 3 bases of the junction left unmatched. CDR3 bases: TGCGCCAGCAGCCCAGGGACAGCTGGAAACACCATATATTTT. Translating it yields CASSPGTAGNTIYF.

V usage is TRBV7-6 and J usage is TRBJ2-1; 9 bases fit TRBD2. The CDR3 contains 15 residues. The ends lost 4 bases at V and 4 bases at J; junction bases unmatched: 5. Germline V lookup: CDR1 SGHVS, CDR2 FNYEAQ. The CDR3 region is CASSSSGGLYNEQFF. The CDR3 DNA follows: TGTGCCAGCAGCTCCAGCGGGGGGCTTTACAATGAGCAGTTCTTC.

The chain carries TRBV19 and TRBJ2-7; 7 bases are a match to TRBD1. Unmatched junction bases numbered 3, after V lost 5 bases and J lost 2 bases. The CDR3 has 13 residues. The V gene's germline CDR1 is LNHDA and CDR2 SQIVND (reference sequence). The CDR3 DNA reads TGTGCCAGTAGTGTGGGACAGACCTACGAGCAGTACTTC. Amino acid sequence: CASSVGQTYEQYF.

The J gene is TRBJ1-2, the V gene TRBV2, with D unclear. The ends were cut back, 6 bases at V and 4 bases at J, with 15 bases in the middle. CDR3 length: 14 residues. Germline V CDR1 and CDR2: SNHLY, FYNNEI. The CDR3, as DNA: TGTGCCAGCAGGCGAGATCTTCGCTTCTATGGCTACACCTTC. Its protein is CASRRDLRFYGYTF.

In DNA, the CDR3 is TGTGCCACCGCGACGGAAGCGGGGGGGCGGAATGAGCAGTTCTTC. This encodes CATATEAGGRNEQFF. The genes are TRBV10-3 and TRBJ2-1, with 10 bases that match TRBD2. J lost 7 bases, V lost 10 bases, and 13 bases had no gene match. The CDR3 consists of 15 residues. Germline V gene lookup returns CDR1 ENHRY and CDR2 SYGVKD.

The gene calls are TRBV7-9 and TRBJ2-2, with 7 bases lining up with TRBD1. CDR1 SEHNR and CDR2 FQNEAQ come from the germline V gene (reference sequence). The CDR3 is made up of 16 amino acids. CDR3 sequence reads: CAAAGQGVLITGELFF. The CDR3, as DNA: TGTGCAGCGGCCGGGCAGGGGGTCCTCATCACCGGGGAGCTGTTTTTT.

The chain is built from TRBV7-9 and TRBJ1-2; D is ambiguous. This CDR3 has 14 amino acids. Trimming stripped 5 bases from V and 4 bases from J, with 14 bases between. Germline CDR1 SEHNR, CDR2 FQNEAQ (reference sequence). The CDR3 DNA reads TGTGCCAGCAGCCGGGTCGCGGTACTCTATGGCTACACCTTC. Amino acid sequence: CASSRVAVLYGYTF.

The V call is TRBV29-1, the J call TRBJ2-1, with 7 bases aligning to TRBD1. The CDR3 loop spans 11 amino acids. V shed 8 bases, J shed 15 bases, and the junction held 13 bases outside the gene matches. Looked up from germline, CDR1 is SQVTM and CDR2 is ANQGSEA. The DNA for the CDR3 is TGCAGCTTCCTAGAGGGGGCAGGGTGGTTCTTC. This encodes CSFLEGAGWFF.

V usage is TRBV11-2 and J usage is TRBJ1-1; unclear D gene. Germline V gene lookup returns CDR1 SGHAT and CDR2 FQNNGV. V gave up 1 base and J gave up 0 bases, with 9 bases separating them. This CDR3 is built from 15 residues. The CDR3 DNA reads as TGTGCCAGCAGCTTAGGACGGGAAATGAACACTGAAGCTTTCTTT. This sequence encodes CASSLGREMNTEAFF.

The chain recombines TRBV20-1 with TRBJ2-7; TRBD2 matches 7 bases. Trimming removed 4 bases from V and 5 bases from J; junction bases left unmatched: 2. Germline assignment: CDR1 DFQATT and CDR2 SNEGSKA (reference sequence). CDR3 length: 11 amino acids. CDR3 sequence reads: CSAMTSNEQYF. The CDR3 coding sequence is TGCAGTGCTATGACTAGCAACGAGCAGTACTTC.

Details on this clone: The junction departs from germline at one end; a sequencing error may be responsible. This chain uses TRBV27 with TRBJ2-5; 7 bases are a match to TRBD1. This CDR3 has 15 amino acids. Germline CDR1 reads MNHEY; CDR2 reads SMNVEV (reference sequence). The CDR3 is CASSVSGGNWETQYF. CDR3 coding DNA: TGTGCCAGCAGTGTATCAGGGGGTAACTGGGAGACCCAGTACTTC.

This clone has more than one count but fewer than ten. The V and J genes are TRBV7-2 and TRBJ1-5, with TRBD1 as a possible D gene (6 bases). The CDR3 consists of 15 residues. Germline assignment: CDR1 SGHTA and CDR2 FQGNSA. Trimming took 2 bases from V and 5 from J, leaving 13 bases between them. CDR3 nucleotides: TGTGCCAGCAGCTTACGGGCAGGGGCCCATCAGCCCCAGCATTTT. Protein product: CASSLRAGAHQPQHF.

The V gene is TRBV19, the J gene TRBJ2-5, with D unclear. V was trimmed by 8 bases and J by 5 bases, leaving 12 bases between them. The germline gives CDR1 LNHDA, CDR2 SQIVND (reference sequence). CDR3 size: 12 residues. CDR3 region: CASSPSRETQYF. The CDR3 bases are TGTGCCAGTTCTCCTTCACGGGAGACCCAGTACTTC. The full variable domain, its missing parts supplied by reference TRBV19 and TRBJ2-5, is DGGITQSPKYLFRKEGQNVTLSCEQNLNHDAMYWYRQDPGQGLRLIYYSQIVNDFQKGDIAEGYSVSREKKESFPLTVTSAQKNPTAFYLCASSPSRETQYFGPGTRLLVL.